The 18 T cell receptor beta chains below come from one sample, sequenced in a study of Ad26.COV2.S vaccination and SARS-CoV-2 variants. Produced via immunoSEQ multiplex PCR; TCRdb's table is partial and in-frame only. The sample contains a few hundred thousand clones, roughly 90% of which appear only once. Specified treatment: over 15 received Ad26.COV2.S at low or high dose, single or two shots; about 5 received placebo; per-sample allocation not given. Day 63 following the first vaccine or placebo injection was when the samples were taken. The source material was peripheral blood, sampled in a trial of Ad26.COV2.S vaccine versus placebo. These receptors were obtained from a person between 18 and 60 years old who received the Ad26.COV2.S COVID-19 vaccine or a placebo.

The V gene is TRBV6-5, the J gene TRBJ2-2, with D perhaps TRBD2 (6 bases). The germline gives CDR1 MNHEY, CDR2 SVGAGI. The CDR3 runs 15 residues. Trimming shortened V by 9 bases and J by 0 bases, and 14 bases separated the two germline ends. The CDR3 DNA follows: TGTGCCAGTTTACCGACTAGACCGAACACCGGGGAGCTGTTTTTT. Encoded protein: CASLPTRPNTGELFF.

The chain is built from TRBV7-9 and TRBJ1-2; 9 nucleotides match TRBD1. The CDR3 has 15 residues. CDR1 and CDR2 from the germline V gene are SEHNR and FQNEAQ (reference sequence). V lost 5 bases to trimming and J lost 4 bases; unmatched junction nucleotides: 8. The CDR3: CASSLYGTGTYGYTF. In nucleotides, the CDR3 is TGTGCCAGCAGCCTATACGGGACAGGGACCTATGGCTACACCTTC.

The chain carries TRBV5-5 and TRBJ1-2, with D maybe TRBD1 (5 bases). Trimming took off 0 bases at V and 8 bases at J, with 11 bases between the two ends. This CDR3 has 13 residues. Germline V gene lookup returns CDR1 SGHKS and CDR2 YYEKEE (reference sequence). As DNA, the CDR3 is TGTGCCAGCAGCTTGGTTGGGGGATACGGCTACACCTTC. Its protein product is CASSLVGGYGYTF.

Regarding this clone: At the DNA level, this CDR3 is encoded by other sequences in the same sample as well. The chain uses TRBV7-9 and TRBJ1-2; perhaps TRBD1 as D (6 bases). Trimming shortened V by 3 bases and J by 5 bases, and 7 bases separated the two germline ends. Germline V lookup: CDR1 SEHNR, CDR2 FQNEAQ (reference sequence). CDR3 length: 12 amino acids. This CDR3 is CASSFTGYGYTF. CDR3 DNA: TGTGCCAGCAGCTTTACAGGGTATGGCTACACCTTC. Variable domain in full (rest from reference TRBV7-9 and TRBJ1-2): DTGVSQNPRHKITKRGQNVTFRCDPISEHNRLYWYRQTLGQGPEFLTYFQNEAQLEKSRLLSDRFSAERPKGSFSTLEIQRTEQGDSAMYLCASSFTGYGYTFGSGTRLTVV.

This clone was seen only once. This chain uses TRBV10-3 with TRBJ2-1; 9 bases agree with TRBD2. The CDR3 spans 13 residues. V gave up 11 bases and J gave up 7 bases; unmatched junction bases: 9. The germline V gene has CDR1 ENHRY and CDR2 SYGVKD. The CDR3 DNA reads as TGTGCCGCCTGGGGCGGGGGGGTAAATGAGCAGTTCTTC. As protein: CAAWGGGVNEQFF.

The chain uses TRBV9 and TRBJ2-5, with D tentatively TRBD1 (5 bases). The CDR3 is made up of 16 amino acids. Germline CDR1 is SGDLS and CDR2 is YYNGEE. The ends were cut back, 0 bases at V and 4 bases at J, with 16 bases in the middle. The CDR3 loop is CASSVAAGPFGETQYF. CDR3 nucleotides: TGTGCCAGCAGCGTAGCGGCAGGGCCGTTTGGAGAGACCCAGTACTTC.

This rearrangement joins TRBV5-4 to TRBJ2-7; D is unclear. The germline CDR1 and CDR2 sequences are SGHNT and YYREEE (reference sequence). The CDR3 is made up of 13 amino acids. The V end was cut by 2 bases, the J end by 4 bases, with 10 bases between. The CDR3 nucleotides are TGTGCCAGCAGCTTCGACGGAGTTTACGAGCAGTACTTC. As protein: CASSFDGVYEQYF.

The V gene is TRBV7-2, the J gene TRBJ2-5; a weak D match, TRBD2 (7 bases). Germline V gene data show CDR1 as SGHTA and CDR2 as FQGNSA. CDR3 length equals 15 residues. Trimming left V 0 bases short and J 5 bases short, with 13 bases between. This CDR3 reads CASSLAGGPRETQYF. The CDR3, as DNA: TGTGCCAGCAGCTTAGCCGGGGGGCCGAGGGAGACCCAGTACTTC.

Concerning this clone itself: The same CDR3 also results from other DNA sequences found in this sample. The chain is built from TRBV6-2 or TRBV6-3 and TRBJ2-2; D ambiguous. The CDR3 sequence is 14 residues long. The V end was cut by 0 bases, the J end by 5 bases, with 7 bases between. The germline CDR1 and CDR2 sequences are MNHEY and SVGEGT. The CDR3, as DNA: TGTGCCAGCAGTTACTCGAGAGGAACCGGGGAGCTGTTTTTT. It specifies CASSYSRGTGELFF.

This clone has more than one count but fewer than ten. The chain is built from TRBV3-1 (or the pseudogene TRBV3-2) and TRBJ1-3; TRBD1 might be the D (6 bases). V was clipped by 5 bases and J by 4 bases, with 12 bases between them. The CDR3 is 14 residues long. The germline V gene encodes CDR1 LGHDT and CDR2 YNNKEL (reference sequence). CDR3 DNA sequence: TGTGCCAGCAGCGAAACAGGGAAAGGAAACACCATATATTTT. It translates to CASSETGKGNTIYF.

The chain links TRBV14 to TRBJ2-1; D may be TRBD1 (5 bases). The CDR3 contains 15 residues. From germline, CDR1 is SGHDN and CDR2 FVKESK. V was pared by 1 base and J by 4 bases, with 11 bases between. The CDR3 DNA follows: TGTGCCAGCAGCCAAGCCTTGGGGCAGTACAATGAGCAGTTCTTC. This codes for CASSQALGQYNEQFF.

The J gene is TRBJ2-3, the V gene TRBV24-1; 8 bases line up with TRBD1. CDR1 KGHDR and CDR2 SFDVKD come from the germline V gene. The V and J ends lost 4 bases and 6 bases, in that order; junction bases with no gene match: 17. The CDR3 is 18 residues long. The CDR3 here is CATSDRTGKGPLSDTQYF. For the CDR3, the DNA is TGTGCCACCAGTGACCGGACAGGGAAGGGGCCTTTATCGGATACGCAGTATTTT.

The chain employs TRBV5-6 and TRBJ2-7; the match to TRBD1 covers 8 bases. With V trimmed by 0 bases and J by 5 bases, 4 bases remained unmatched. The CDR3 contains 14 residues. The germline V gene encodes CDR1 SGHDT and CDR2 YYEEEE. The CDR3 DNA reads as TGTGCCAGCAGCTTGGCCGGGACAGGCAACGAGCAGTACTTC. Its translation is CASSLAGTGNEQYF.

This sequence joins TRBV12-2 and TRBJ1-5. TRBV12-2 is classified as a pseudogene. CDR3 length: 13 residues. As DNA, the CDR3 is TGTGCAAGTCGTTGCGGGGGAAATCAGCCCCAGCATTTT. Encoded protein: CASRCGGNQPQHF.

CDR3 sequence: CASSGKGSGNNEQFF. In nucleotides, the CDR3 is TGTGCCAGCAGCGGTAAAGGTTCTGGAAACAATGAGCAGTTCTTC. This sequence joins TRBV7-9 and TRBJ2-1, with unresolved D. The CDR3 contains 15 residues. From germline, CDR1 is SEHNR and CDR2 FQNEAQ (reference sequence). V was trimmed by 5 bases and J by 5 bases, leaving 16 bases between them.

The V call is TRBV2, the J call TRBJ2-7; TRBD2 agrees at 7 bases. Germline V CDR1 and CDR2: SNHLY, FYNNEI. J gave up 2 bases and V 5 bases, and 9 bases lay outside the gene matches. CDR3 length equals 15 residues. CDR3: CASSKDRAGPYEQYF. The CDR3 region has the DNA TGTGCCAGCAGTAAAGATCGAGCGGGGCCCTACGAGCAGTACTTC.

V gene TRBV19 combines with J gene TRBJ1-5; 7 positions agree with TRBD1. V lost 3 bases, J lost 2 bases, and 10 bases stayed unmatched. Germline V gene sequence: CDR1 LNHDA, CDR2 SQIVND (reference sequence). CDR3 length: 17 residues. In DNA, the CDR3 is TGTGCCAGTAGTATCGCGTCAGGGGGGTCTGGCAATCAGCCCCAGCATTTT. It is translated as CASSIASGGSGNQPQHF.

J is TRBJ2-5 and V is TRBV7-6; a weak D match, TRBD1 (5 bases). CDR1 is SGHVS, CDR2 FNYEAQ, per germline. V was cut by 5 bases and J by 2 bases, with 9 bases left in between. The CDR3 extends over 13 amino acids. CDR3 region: CASSPTVQETQYF. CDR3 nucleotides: TGTGCCAGCAGCCCGACAGTTCAAGAGACCCAGTACTTC.